The rows below give T cell receptor beta chains drawn from one sample of a study of early stage breast cancer tumors. Profiling relied on immunoSEQ multiplex PCR, and the TCRdb table lists in-frame clones only, not all of them. The table records about 24,000 clones, 60% to 70% of them present only once. Sequencing input: breast tumor tissue. Receptors were obtained from a person aged 55 to 69 with breast cancer. Both conserved end residues are part of each CDR3. A D gene is named only where the DNA matches it firmly. Size is stated for part of the rows, as once, few or many counts, or as a class when the clone is expanded.

TRBJ1-1,few,TRBV28,15,TRBD1,CASRADRGFATEAFF,TGTGCCAGCAGGGCGGACAGGGGTTTCGCCACTGAAGCTTTCTTT
TRBJ2-3,few,TRBV5-6,17,TRBD2,CASSSTLGTTNTDTQYF,TGTGCCAGCAGCTCCACCCTCGGGACTACCAACACAGATACGCAGTATTTT
TRBJ2-1,few,TRBV9,13,TRBD2,CASSVILAGEQFF,TGTGCCAGCAGCGTAATTCTAGCGGGTGAGCAGTTCTTC
TRBJ2-7,few,TRBV9,14,NA,CASSVTGQPYEQYF,TGTGCCAGCAGCGTAACCGGACAGCCTTACGAGCAGTACTTC
TRBJ2-3,NA,TRBV27,15,NA,CASSFGGPVTDTQYF,TGTGCCAGCAGTTTCGGGGGACCCGTCACAGATACGCAGTATTTT
TRBJ2-2,NA,TRBV11-2,16,TRBD2,CASSLLAGSVTGELFF,TGTGCCAGCAGCTTATTAGCGGGATCGGTCACCGGGGAGCTGTTTTTT
TRBJ2-3,once,TRBV7-2,15,NA,CASSDYSAYTDTQYF,TGTGCCAGCAGCGACTATTCCGCCTACACAGATACGCAGTATTTT
TRBJ2-7,NA,TRBV28,12,NA,CASSSSMEEQYF,TGTGCCAGCAGTTCCAGCATGGAGGAGCAGTACTTC
TRBJ1-2,NA,TRBV4-3,15,NA,CASSQGAPANYGYTF,TGCGCCAGCAGCCAAGGGGCCCCTGCTAACTATGGCTACACCTTC
TRBJ1-2,once,TRBV6-5,16,TRBD1,CASSYSPAGGSYGYTF,TGTGCCAGCAGTTACTCCCCAGCAGGGGGCAGCTATGGCTACACCTTC
TRBJ1-2,few,TRBV30,13,NA,CAWSKGAGLGYTF,TGTGCCTGGAGTAAGGGCGCGGGACTAGGCTACACCTTC
TRBJ2-3,once,TRBV2,15,TRBD2,CASSGLAGGTDTQYF,TGTGCCAGCAGTGGACTAGCCGGGGGCACAGATACGCAGTATTTT
TRBJ2-1,medium-sized,TRBV7-2,15,TRBD2,CASSLASGAYNEQFF,TGTGCCAGCAGCTTAGCCAGCGGGGCCTACAATGAGCAGTTCTTC
TRBJ2-2,NA,TRBV5-1,15,TRBD2,CASSFSSGASPELFF,TGCGCCAGCAGCTTTAGTAGCGGGGCCTCCCCGGAGCTGTTTTTT
TRBJ2-1,NA,TRBV2,15,TRBD2,CASSVKREVVNEQFF,TGTGCCAGCAGCGTCAAACGGGAGGTTGTAAATGAGCAGTTCTTC
TRBJ2-2,few,TRBV18,13,NA,CASESGATGELFF,TGTGCCAGTGAATCAGGGGCTACCGGGGAGCTGTTTTTT
TRBJ2-7,NA,TRBV2,14,TRBD1,CASRLGTGQHEQYF,TGTGCCAGCAGGCTCGGGACAGGACAACACGAGCAGTACTTC
TRBJ2-1,few,TRBV7-8,16,TRBD2,CASSFTGGGTYNEQFF,TGTGCCAGCAGCTTCACTGGGGGGGGAACCTACAATGAGCAGTTCTTC
TRBJ1-2,NA,TRBV10-3,14,TRBD1,CAIRGTDRNYGYTF,TGTGCCATCAGGGGGACAGACCGAAACTATGGCTACACCTTC
TRBJ1-4,NA,TRBV19,14,NA,CASTGSATNEKLFF,TGTGCCAGCACAGGGTCGGCAACTAATGAAAAACTGTTTTTT
TRBJ2-3,NA,TRBV7-2,15,TRBD1,CASSLAGQGSDTQYF,TGTGCCAGCAGCTTAGCAGGACAGGGATCAGATACGCAGTATTTT